Sequencing of this TCR beta chain was carried out in a study of T cell changes during pregnancy in multiple sclerosis. The CDR3 runs 13 residues. CDR1 and CDR2 from the germline V gene are SNHLY and FYNNEI. V lost 11 bases and J lost 8, with 18 bases in between. The table came from immunoSEQ multiplex PCR; TCRdb's copy has only in-frame clones and leaves some out. The sample carries 60,000 to 75,000 clones, around 90% recorded once. Sequenced material: peripheral blood, taken in the second trimester of pregnancy. This chain links TRBV2 with TRBJ1-4, with D tentatively TRBD1 (6 bases). This clonotype was sampled from a female donor in good health, enrolled as a control in a pregnancy study. CDR3 loop: CAARGREGEKLFF. CDR3 bases: TGTGCCGCGAGGGGGAGGGAGGGAGAAAAACTGTTTTTT.